Listed below are T cell receptor beta chains from one sample, sequenced in a study of long-term antiretroviral therapy in people with HIV. Sequencing used immunoSEQ multiplex PCR; TCRdb keeps in-frame clones, though not all of them. This table has fewer than 30,000 clones, roughly four fifths appearing once. The input for sequencing was unsorted PBMCs, taken 0.7 years before starting antiretroviral therapy. These receptors originate from a man between 25 and 39 years old with HIV. Both conserved end residues are part of each CDR3. A D gene is named only where the DNA matches it firmly. Some rows have no size entry. The others give once, few or many, or a class for an expanded clone.

len	j_gene	d_gene	v_gene	abundance	CDR3aa	CDR3nt
13	TRBJ2-4	.	TRBV27	once	CASTSPVKNIQYF	TGTGCCAGCACCAGTCCAGTCAAAAACATTCAGTACTTC
14	TRBJ2-2	.	TRBV2	.	CASLERTNTGELFF	TGTGCCAGCCTCGAGCGTACGAACACCGGGGAGCTGTTTTTT
16	TRBJ2-3	TRBD2	TRBV5-1	.	CASSWETSGSSDTQYF	TGCGCCAGCAGCTGGGAGACTAGCGGGAGCTCAGATACGCAGTATTTT
15	TRBJ1-6	TRBD1	TRBV6-5	.	CASSPGGQGNSPLHF	TGTGCCAGCAGCCCCGGTGGACAGGGAAATTCACCCCTCCACTTT
13	TRBJ2-7	.	TRBV6-1	.	CASSQGGADEQYF	TGTGCCAGCAGCCAGGGGGGGGCGGACGAGCAGTACTTC
14	TRBJ2-1	TRBD2	TRBV19	.	CASNEAGGRNEQFF	TGTGCCAGTAACGAAGCGGGGGGGCGGAATGAGCAGTTCTTC
15	TRBJ1-1	TRBD1	TRBV19	.	CASSGDRAASTEAFF	TGTGCCAGTTCAGGGGACAGGGCGGCAAGCACTGAAGCTTTCTTT
14	TRBJ1-6	.	TRBV6-6	.	CASSYSSGNSPLHF	TGTGCCAGCAGTTACTCATCAGGGAATTCACCCCTCCACTTT
19	TRBJ2-1	TRBD2	TRBV4-3	.	CASSQYETSGSATYNEQFF	TGCGCCAGCAGCCAATATGAGACTAGCGGGAGTGCAACCTACAATGAGCAGTTCTTC
15	TRBJ2-3	TRBD2	TRBV9	.	CASSVLAGGADTQYF	TGTGCCAGCAGCGTACTAGCGGGAGGGGCGGATACGCAGTATTTT
14	TRBJ2-5	.	TRBV7-9	.	CASSPPDQQETQYF	TGTGCCAGCAGCCCTCCCGATCAACAAGAGACCCAGTACTTC